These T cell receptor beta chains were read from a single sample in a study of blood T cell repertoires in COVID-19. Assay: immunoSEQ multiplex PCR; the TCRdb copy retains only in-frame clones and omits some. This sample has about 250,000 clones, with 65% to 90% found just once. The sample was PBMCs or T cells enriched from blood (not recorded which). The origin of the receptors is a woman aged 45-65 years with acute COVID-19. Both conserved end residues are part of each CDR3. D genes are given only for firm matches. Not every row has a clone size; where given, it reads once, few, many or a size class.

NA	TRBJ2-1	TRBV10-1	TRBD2	CATERGSYNEQFF	TGCGCCACAGAGCGGGGGTCCTACAATGAGCAGTTCTTC
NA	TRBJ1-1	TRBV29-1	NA	CSVEPGQNTEAFF	TGCAGCGTTGAGCCAGGGCAGAACACTGAAGCTTTCTTT
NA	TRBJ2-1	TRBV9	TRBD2	CASSSPGGGRNEQFF	TGTGCCAGCAGCTCCCCGGGAGGGGGAAGGAATGAGCAGTTCTTC
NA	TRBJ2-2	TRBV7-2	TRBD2	CASSSRTSGGTGELFF	TGTGCCAGCAGCTCCAGGACTAGCGGGGGCACCGGGGAGCTGTTTTTT
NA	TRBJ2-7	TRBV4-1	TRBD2	CASSQDLTSGGAYEQYF	TGCGCCAGCAGCCAAGATTTAACCAGCGGGGGGGCCTACGAGCAGTACTTC
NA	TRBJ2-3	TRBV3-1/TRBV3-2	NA	CASRASLGTDTQYF	TGTGCCAGCAGAGCTTCCTTGGGCACAGATACGCAGTATTTT
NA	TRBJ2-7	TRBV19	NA	CASSIGRGPFYEQYF	TGTGCCAGTAGTATAGGGAGGGGGCCCTTCTACGAGCAGTACTTC
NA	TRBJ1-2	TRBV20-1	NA	CSARDRLGYTF	TGCAGTGCTAGAGACCGTCTGGGCTACACCTTC
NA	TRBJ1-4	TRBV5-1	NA	CASSSGRTNEKLFF	TGCGCCAGCAGCTCAGGGAGGACTAATGAAAAACTGTTTTTT
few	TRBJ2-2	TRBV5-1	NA	CASSLAGNTGELFF	TGCGCCAGCAGTTTGGCAGGGAACACCGGGGAGCTGTTTTTT
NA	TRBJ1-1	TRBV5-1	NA	CASSFLGVLGAEAFF	TGCGCCAGCAGCTTCTTAGGGGTCCTTGGGGCTGAAGCTTTCTTT
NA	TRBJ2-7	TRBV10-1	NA	CASSESGSRHEQYF	TGCGCCAGCAGTGAGTCGGGGAGTAGGCACGAGCAGTACTTC
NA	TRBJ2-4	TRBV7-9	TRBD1	CASSLWGQGAKNIQYF	TGTGCCAGCAGCCTATGGGGACAGGGGGCCAAAAACATTCAGTACTTC
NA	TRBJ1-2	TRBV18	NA	CASSPSAGGGYTF	TGTGCCAGCTCACCATCGGCAGGAGGAGGCTACACCTTC
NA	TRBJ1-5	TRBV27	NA	CASSSFGRGRNQPQHF	TGTGCCAGCAGTTCCTTCGGCAGGGGAAGGAATCAGCCCCAGCATTTT
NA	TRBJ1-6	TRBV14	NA	CASSHNAPNSPLHF	TGTGCCAGCAGCCACAACGCGCCAAATTCACCCCTCCACTTT
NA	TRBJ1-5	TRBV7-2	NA	CASSKQGYQPQHF	TGTGCCAGCAGCAAACAGGGATACCAGCCCCAGCATTTT
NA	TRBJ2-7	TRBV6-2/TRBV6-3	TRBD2	CASSLAGGSSYEQYF	TGTGCCAGCAGTTTAGCGGGGGGGAGCTCCTACGAGCAGTACTTC
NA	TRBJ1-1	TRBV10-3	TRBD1	CAISDPLGDRRTEAFF	TGTGCCATCAGTGACCCCCTGGGGGACAGGCGAACTGAAGCTTTCTTT
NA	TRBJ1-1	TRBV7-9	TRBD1	CASDKQGAGTEAFF	TGTGCCAGCGATAAACAGGGGGCGGGTACTGAAGCTTTCTTT
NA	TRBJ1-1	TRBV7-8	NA	CASSLGENTEAFF	TGTGCCAGCAGCTTGGGAGAGAACACTGAAGCTTTCTTT
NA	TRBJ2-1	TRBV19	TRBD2	CASCSGGVPYNEQFF	TGTGCCAGTTGTAGCGGGGGCGTCCCCTACAATGAGCAGTTCTTC
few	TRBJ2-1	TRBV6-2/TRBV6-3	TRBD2	CASSDSGGKKFF	TGTGCCAGCAGTGATAGCGGGGGGAAAAAGTTCTTC
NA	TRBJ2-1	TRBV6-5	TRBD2	CASSKTSGGWNEQFF	TGTGCCAGCAGTAAGACTAGCGGGGGGTGGAATGAGCAGTTCTTC
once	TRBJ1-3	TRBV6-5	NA	CASSYSGAYSGNTIYF	TGTGCCAGCAGTTACTCTGGGGCGTACTCTGGAAACACCATATATTTT
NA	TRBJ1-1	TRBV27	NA	CASNVAADTEAFF	TGTGCCAGCAACGTAGCTGCGGACACTGAAGCTTTCTTT
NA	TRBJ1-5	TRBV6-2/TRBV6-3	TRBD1	CASSRPQGASNQPQHF	TGTGCCAGCAGCCGACCCCAGGGGGCTAGCAATCAGCCCCAGCATTTT
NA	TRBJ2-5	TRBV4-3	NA	CASSRTVEETQYF	TGCGCCAGCAGCCGGACAGTGGAAGAGACCCAGTACTTC
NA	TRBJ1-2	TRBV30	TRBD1	CAWSRTGTGANYGYTF	TGTGCCTGGAGTAGAACCGGGACAGGGGCTAACTATGGCTACACCTTC
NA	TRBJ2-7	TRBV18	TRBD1	CASSQLDRSLYEQYF	TGTGCCAGCTCTCAGTTGGACAGGAGCCTCTACGAGCAGTACTTC
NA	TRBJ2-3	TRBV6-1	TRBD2	CASSEARGDTQYF	TGTGCCAGCAGTGAAGCGCGGGGGGATACGCAGTATTTT
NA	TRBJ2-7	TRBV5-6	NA	CASSFRLRVGEQYF	TGTGCCAGCAGCTTCAGACTCAGGGTTGGCGAGCAGTACTTC
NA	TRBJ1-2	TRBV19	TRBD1	CATNARTGLFVHYGYTF	TGTGCCACCAACGCCCGGACAGGCCTCTTCGTTCACTATGGCTACACCTTC
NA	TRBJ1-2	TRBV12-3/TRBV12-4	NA	CASRQGTYNYTF	TGTGCCAGCAGGCAAGGGACATATAACTACACCTTC
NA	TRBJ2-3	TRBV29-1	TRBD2	CSVAPRLAGGRDTQYF	TGCAGCGTTGCCCCTAGACTAGCGGGGGGTAGGGATACGCAGTATTTT
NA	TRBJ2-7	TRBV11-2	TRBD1	CASSSSTGGRNEQYF	TGTGCCAGCAGCTCCTCGACAGGGGGTCGGAACGAGCAGTACTTC
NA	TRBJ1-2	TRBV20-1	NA	CSANEGPYGYTF	TGCAGTGCTAATGAGGGGCCCTATGGCTACACCTTC
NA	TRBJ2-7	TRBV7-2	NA	CASSLAREREQYF	TGTGCCAGCAGCTTAGCGAGGGAACGGGAGCAGTACTTC
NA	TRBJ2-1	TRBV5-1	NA	CASSLVEGNEQFF	TGCGCCAGCAGCTTAGTGGAGGGAAATGAGCAGTTCTTC
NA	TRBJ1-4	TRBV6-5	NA	CASSYLGGNEKLFF	TGTGCCAGCAGTTACCTGGGGGGGAATGAAAAACTGTTTTTT
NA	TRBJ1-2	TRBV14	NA	CASSYRVGGYTF	TGTGCCAGCAGCTACAGGGTTGGTGGCTACACCTTC
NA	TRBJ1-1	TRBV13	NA	CASSLQGGNTEAFF	TGTGCCAGCAGCTTACAGGGAGGTAACACTGAAGCTTTCTTT
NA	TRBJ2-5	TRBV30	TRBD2	CAMGDSFTGGQETQYF	TGTGCCATGGGAGACTCCTTTACCGGGGGGCAAGAGACCCAGTACTTC
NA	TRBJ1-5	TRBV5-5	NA	CASSLMRVGGNQPQHF	TGTGCCAGCAGCTTGATGAGGGTCGGAGGGAATCAGCCCCAGCATTTT
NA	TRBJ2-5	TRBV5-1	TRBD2	CASGTSGQETQYF	TGCGCCAGCGGGACTAGCGGACAAGAGACCCAGTACTTC
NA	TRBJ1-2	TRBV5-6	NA	CASSLAQHGYTF	TGTGCCAGCAGCTTGGCACAGCATGGCTACACCTTC